The rows below give T cell receptor beta chains drawn from one sample of a study of blood T cell repertoires in COVID-19. The repertoire was sequenced with immunoSEQ multiplex PCR; TCRdb's copy has only in-frame clones and lacks some. Counted here are roughly 65,000 clones, around 80% occurring once; the ten biggest clones make up roughly a quarter. Sequencing used peripheral blood. The receptor source for this set is a human donor in a cohort sampled during active COVID-19. CDR3s include the opening cysteine and the closing phenylalanine or tryptophan. The order of the fields is J gene, V gene, D gene, clone size, CDR3 DNA, CDR3 protein. D genes are given only for firm matches. Only part of the rows carry a size: once, few, many, or a class if the clone is expanded.

TRBJ2-2 TRBV13 TRBD2 once TGTGCCAGCACCCCCACCGGGGCTAGCGGGGGGATTTCGAACACCGGGGAGCTGTTTTTT CASTPTGASGGISNTGELFF
TRBJ1-5 TRBV5-6 NA NA TGTGCCAGCAGCGTGTTCCAGGGTGGTAGCAATCAGCCCCAGCATTTT CASSVFQGGSNQPQHF
TRBJ2-6 TRBV19 NA NA TGTGCCAGTAGCCGAGACAACTCTGGGGCCAACGTCCTGACTTTC CASSRDNSGANVLTF
TRBJ2-7 TRBV14 NA NA TGTGCCAGCAGCCGAGGCAGGGATTCCTACGAGCAGTACTTC CASSRGRDSYEQYF
TRBJ1-4 TRBV6-5 TRBD1 NA TGTGCCAGCAGGACGACAGGGGCTAGTGAAAAACTGTTTTTT CASRTTGASEKLFF
TRBJ2-7 TRBV14 NA NA TGTGCCAGCAGCCAAGGGGGGGGGCTGAGCTCCTACGAGCAGTACTTC CASSQGGGLSSYEQYF
TRBJ2-7 TRBV5-1 TRBD1 NA TGCGCCAGCACCACAGGGACAGGGACTCGAGAGCAGTACTTC CASTTGTGTREQYF
TRBJ2-2 TRBV2 TRBD1 NA TGTGCCAGACAGGGGATTCAGGGGACCGGGGAGCTGTTTTTT CARQGIQGTGELFF
TRBJ1-1 TRBV7-8 TRBD1 NA TGTGCCAGCAGCTTAACAGGGGGGGACGCTGAAGCTTTCTTT CASSLTGGDAEAFF
TRBJ2-7 TRBV6-2/TRBV6-3 NA NA TGTGCCAGCAGCCCCGCAGGAAGCTCCTACGAGCAGTACTTC CASSPAGSSYEQYF
TRBJ1-5 TRBV27 NA NA TGTGCCACCAGGGGAGGGATGGACAATCAGCCCCAGCATTTT CATRGGMDNQPQHF
TRBJ2-3 TRBV7-9 NA NA TGTGCCAGCAGCCAACGCCGGGATTCCTCAGCAGATACGCAGTATTTT CASSQRRDSSADTQYF
TRBJ1-5 TRBV10-3 NA few TGTGCCATCAGTGAAGAACGGAATCAGCCCCAGCATTTT CAISEERNQPQHF
TRBJ2-1 TRBV28 TRBD2 NA TGTGCCGCCTACACCGGGACTAGCAATGAGCAGTTCTTC CAAYTGTSNEQFF
TRBJ2-1 TRBV7-9 TRBD2 once TGTGCCAGCAGCTTGCCACTCCGACTAGCGGGAGTATCTAATGAGCAGTTCTTC CASSLPLRLAGVSNEQFF
TRBJ2-7 TRBV19 NA NA TGTGCCAGTGCGGCACTTGACTCCTACGAGCAGTACTTC CASAALDSYEQYF
TRBJ2-4 TRBV13 TRBD2 NA TGTGCCAGCAGCTTCTTAGGGGGTAGCGGGAGCGAAAACATTCAGTACTTC CASSFLGGSGSENIQYF
TRBJ2-3 TRBV5-6 NA NA TGTGCCAGCAGCTTGGTGATTGGGGCCGTTGCAGATACGCAGTATTTT CASSLVIGAVADTQYF
TRBJ2-5 TRBV7-8 TRBD1 NA TGTGCCAGCAGCTTAGGAACAGGGGTCGAGACCCAGTACTTC CASSLGTGVETQYF
TRBJ2-6 TRBV5-6 NA NA TGTGCCAGCAGCTTGCAGATCTCTGGGGCCAACGTCCTGACTTTC CASSLQISGANVLTF
TRBJ1-1 TRBV5-1 NA few TGCGCCAGCAGCTTGAGCGGTTTGGGGAACACTGAAGCTTTCTTT CASSLSGLGNTEAFF
TRBJ1-2 TRBV12-3/TRBV12-4 TRBD1 NA TGTGCCAGCAGTGCGACAGGGGGCTATGGCTACACCTTC CASSATGGYGYTF
TRBJ1-5 TRBV28 TRBD1 NA TGTGCCAGCAGTTTAGCAGGGGGTTACCAGCCCCAGCATTTT CASSLAGGYQPQHF
TRBJ2-1 TRBV9 NA NA TGTGCCAGCAGCGTAGTTTCGAGGGGGTTTGGCAATGAGCAGTTCTTC CASSVVSRGFGNEQFF
TRBJ2-7 TRBV7-2 TRBD2 NA TGTGCCAGCAGCTTAGAACTAGCGGGAGGGTACGAGCAGTACTTC CASSLELAGGYEQYF
TRBJ2-7 TRBV6-5 NA NA TGTGCCAGCAGTTACTCTTACGGACGGGGACTTTACGAGCAGTACTTC CASSYSYGRGLYEQYF
TRBJ1-1 TRBV19 NA once TGTGCCAGTAATGGCCTTATGAACACTGAAGCTTTCTTT CASNGLMNTEAFF
TRBJ1-1 TRBV7-2 TRBD1 NA TGTGCCAGCAGCATCCCGGGACAGGACCGAGCTTTCTTT CASSIPGQDRAFF
TRBJ1-3 TRBV6-1 NA NA TGTGCCAGCAGTGACGTGACACCGTCTGGAAACACCATATATTTT CASSDVTPSGNTIYF
TRBJ1-2 TRBV18 NA NA TGTGCCAGCTCACCCCGGACAAACTATGGCTACACCTTC CASSPRTNYGYTF
TRBJ1-2 TRBV6-5 NA once TGTGCCAGCAGGCTACTCGCGGACAGCTATGGCTACACCTTC CASRLLADSYGYTF
TRBJ2-7 TRBV29-1 NA medium-sized TGCAGCATTGGGCCCGGGTTAGCTTACGAGCAGTACTTC CSIGPGLAYEQYF
TRBJ1-2 TRBV11-2 TRBD1 few TGTGCCAGCAGCCCCCGAACGGCCAGGGGGATTGATTATGGCTACACCTTC CASSPRTARGIDYGYTF
TRBJ1-3 TRBV7-8 NA NA TGTGCCAGCAGCTTAGTGGCGGGGTTTGCTGGAAACACCATATATTTT CASSLVAGFAGNTIYF
TRBJ1-2 TRBV7-2 TRBD1 NA TGTGCCAGCAGCTTCGGGACAGCTTCCTATGGCTACACCTTC CASSFGTASYGYTF
TRBJ1-5 TRBV6-1 TRBD1 NA TGTGCCAGCAGTGAGGCAGGGGGTAGCAATCAGCCCCAGCATTTT CASSEAGGSNQPQHF
TRBJ2-7 TRBV24-1 NA NA TGTGCCACCAGTGATTTCCAGGGCGGGCAGTACTTC CATSDFQGGQYF
TRBJ2-3 TRBV19 NA NA TGTGCCAGTAGTATTCCCCGGAGTTCGACAGATACGCAGTATTTT CASSIPRSSTDTQYF
TRBJ2-3 TRBV5-4 NA few TGTGCCAGCAGCTTGCAGGGACTCACCACAGATACGCAGTATTTT CASSLQGLTTDTQYF
TRBJ1-2 TRBV4-3 TRBD1 NA TGCGCCAGCAGCCAAGATGGGGCAGGGGGTAACTATGGCTACACCTTC CASSQDGAGGNYGYTF
TRBJ2-2 TRBV12-5 NA NA TGTGCTAGTGGTTCCTTGTTGCCCCCAGGGTCCCCTCGCACCGGGGAGCTGTTTTTT CASGSLLPPGSPRTGELFF
TRBJ2-1 TRBV4-1 NA NA TGCGCCAGCAGCCAAGATCCAGGGCAGGGCACTGAGCAGTTCTTC CASSQDPGQGTEQFF
TRBJ1-1 TRBV3-1/TRBV3-2 NA NA TGTGCCAGCAGCCGAGTTGGGCTTCCGAACACTGAAGCTTTCTTT CASSRVGLPNTEAFF
TRBJ1-2 TRBV28 NA few TGTGCCAGCAGTTTATTTGACAGGATAGGAGGCTACACCTTC CASSLFDRIGGYTF
TRBJ2-1 TRBV4-3 NA NA TGCGCCAGCAGCCAAGATTTTGCGGAAATGGTTTACAATGAGCAGTTCTTC CASSQDFAEMVYNEQFF
TRBJ2-7 TRBV5-5 NA NA TGTGCCAGCAGCTTGTTAACGGGGGCCTACGAGCAGTACTTC CASSLLTGAYEQYF
TRBJ2-2 TRBV9 TRBD1 once TGTGCCAGCAGCGCGCTCAGTTTGACAGGGGGGAACACCGGGGAGCTGTTTTTT CASSALSLTGGNTGELFF
TRBJ1-6 TRBV28 NA NA TGTGCCAGCACCACCGACAGAAATAATTCACCCCTCCACTTT CASTTDRNNSPLHF